Listed below are T cell receptor beta chains from one sample, sequenced in a study of blood T cell repertoires in COVID-19. Method: immunoSEQ multiplex PCR; TCRdb's copy keeps in-frame clones and lacks some. The sample carries about 200,000 clones, 60% to 85% recorded once. Sequences were obtained from peripheral blood. The receptors originated from a woman between 65 and 79 years old with acute or convalescent COVID-19. Both conserved end residues are part of each CDR3. Clone size, where shown, is once, few, many, or a class for clones that have expanded.

clone_size	v_call	cdr3_aa
.	TRBV7-3	CASSRHFQETQYF
.	TRBV9	CASTLRGGAEETQYF
.	TRBV6-2/TRBV6-3	CASSYSPGGRETQYF
.	TRBV10-3	CAISGGGRSYGYTF
.	TRBV5-1	CASSLSLRYQETQYF
.	TRBV4-3	CASSQDLPGGPYEQYF
.	TRBV4-1	CASSQGEGTPYNEQFF
once	TRBV7-2	CASSSLAGGFNEQFF
many	TRBV9	CASSVGGDNTEAFF
.	TRBV10-3	CAISDSFSNQPQHF
once	TRBV19	CASTPGSTPSYNEQFF
.	TRBV7-2	CASNTQRGSETQYF
once	TRBV21-1	CASPDFWTGYEQYF
.	TRBV5-1	CASSLGTGGTEQYF
.	TRBV9	CASSVGTGGGTYEQYF
.	TRBV18	CASSPAGPPYEQYF
.	TRBV19	CASRGLANNEQFF
.	TRBV5-6	CASSLVGGVEQYF
few	TRBV6-5	CASSSLAGGRSNEQYF